These 5 T cell receptor beta chains share one sample of origin, sequenced in a study of PD-1 and CTLA-4 blockade in melanoma. Assay used: immunoSEQ multiplex PCR; TCRdb lists only in-frame clones, some missing. The repertoire holds 28,000 or so clones, under 95% seen once, with roughly 8.6% in the top ten. The sample consisted of CD8+ T cells from peripheral blood, taken from a patient given anti-PD-1 treatment. Receptors originate from a human donor with melanoma.

The chain recombines TRBV3-1 (or the pseudogene TRBV3-2) with TRBJ2-1; TRBD2 agrees at 10 bases. CDR3 length equals 16 residues. Per the germline V gene, CDR1 is LGHDT and CDR2 is YNNKEL (reference sequence). The V gene end was trimmed by 0 bases and the J gene end by 6 bases; junction bases not matched to a gene: 5. This CDR3 is CASSQDLAGAPNEQFF. The CDR3 DNA is TGTGCCAGCAGCCAAGACCTAGCGGGGGCACCCAATGAGCAGTTCTTC.

The chain joins TRBV19 to TRBJ1-1; the D gene is possibly TRBD1 (5 bases). The CDR3 has 13 amino acids. The germline CDR1 and CDR2 sequences are LNHDA and SQIVND (reference sequence). CDR3 region: CASQQGGNTEAFF. DNA of the CDR3: TGTGCATCCCAGCAGGGAGGGAACACTGAAGCTTTCTTT.

The chain employs TRBV4-2 and TRBJ2-2; TRBD1 matches 7 bases. Germline values: CDR1 LGHNA, CDR2 YNFKEQ. The CDR3 runs to 15 residues. Unmatched junction bases numbered 2, after V lost 1 base and J lost 3 bases. CDR3 in DNA: TGTGCCAGCAGCCAAGGACAGGGCGACACCGGGGAGCTGTTTTTT. Translated: CASSQGQGDTGELFF.

V usage is TRBV15 and J usage is TRBJ1-5; weak D call: TRBD1 (5 bases). The CDR3 is made up of 14 amino acids. V was trimmed by 8 bases and J by 0 bases, leaving 11 bases between them. Germline loops: CDR1 LNHNV, CDR2 YYDKDF (reference sequence). For the CDR3, the DNA is TGTGCCACCCAAAGGGGATATAGCAATCAGCCCCAGCATTTT. It encodes CATQRGYSNQPQHF.

The chain uses TRBV7-9 and TRBJ2-7; 10 nucleotides match TRBD2. The V and J ends lost 5 bases and 3 bases, in that order; junction bases with no gene match: 1. This CDR3 comprises 13 residues. Looked up from germline, CDR1 is SEHNR and CDR2 is FQNEAQ (reference sequence). The CDR3 spells CASSASGSYEQYF. The CDR3 DNA reads as TGTGCCAGCAGCGCTAGCGGGAGCTACGAGCAGTACTTC.